Presented here are 5 T cell receptor beta chains from one specimen sequenced in a study of T cell repertoires in cytomegalovirus infection (dated by TCRdb to 2018 to 2020). Data came from an Illumina HiSeq 1500. TCRdb's own reprocessing of the public reads used fastp at Q25 and MiXCR and kept productive beta chains. For every CDR3 protein sequence, its rows merge into one entry that carries the most common genes and DNA. This sample lists 200,000 or so distinct CDR3 sequences; 35% to 45% were detected once. The top ten hold roughly three fifths of the sample. No antigen is known for these receptors. Interpreted using the paper, the treatment or condition label stands for: in vitro stimulation with specific CMV peptide epitopes to enrich CMV-specific T cells. Sequenced material: CD8+ T cells from cultured PBMCs, taken from culture after CMV antigen stimulation. Receptors were obtained from a human donor in good health (CMV status not recorded). Some clones in this sample may be carry-over from other donors' samples.

The chain uses TRBV7-9 and TRBJ2-7; D is perhaps TRBD2 (6 bases). Germline-derived CDR1 and CDR2 are SEHNR and FQNEAQ (reference sequence). This CDR3 comprises 16 residues. The V end lost 5 bases, the J end lost 2 bases, and 19 bases lay between the germline ends. The CDR3: CASSPAGGKGTYEQYF. The CDR3 DNA follows: TGTGCCAGCAGCCCAGCGGGCGGCAAAGGAACCTACGAGCAGTACTTC.

A few counts support this clonotype. The chain recombines TRBV27 with TRBJ2-1; D gene uncertain. This CDR3 is 11 amino acids long. The germline V and J ends were trimmed by 6 bases and 4 bases, with 4 bases remaining between them. Germline CDR1 MNHEY, CDR2 SMNVEV (reference sequence). The CDR3 coding sequence is TGTGCCAGCAGGCGGTACAATGAGCAGTTCTTC. This sequence encodes CASRRYNEQFF.

The V call is TRBV6-6, the J call TRBJ2-1; 8 bases match TRBD2. Trimming cost V 6 bases and J 3 bases; bases outside gene matches: 13. CDR1 and CDR2 (germline): MNHNY, SVGAGI (reference sequence). The CDR3 is 17 amino acids. The CDR3 loop reads CASRRRPGTRSYNEQFF. The CDR3 DNA sequence: TGTGCCAGCAGACGACGGCCGGGGACTAGGAGCTACAATGAGCAGTTCTTC.

J is TRBJ2-2 and V is TRBV9; 9 bases are shared with TRBD2. Germline V gene sequence: CDR1 SGDLS, CDR2 YYNGEE. The length of the CDR3 is 17 residues. Trimming removed 0 bases from V and 0 bases from J; junction bases left unmatched: 3. The DNA of the CDR3 is TGTGCCAGCAGCGTAGAACTAGCGGGCGCGAACACCGGGGAGCTGTTTTTT. This sequence encodes CASSVELAGANTGELFF.

This clonotype was counted between two and nine times. The V gene is TRBV5-8, the J gene TRBJ2-2; D is ambiguous. Looked up from germline, CDR1 is SGHTS and CDR2 is YDEGEE. Trimming took off 2 bases at V and 6 bases at J, with 5 bases between the two ends. There are 12 residues in the CDR3. CDR3 DNA sequence: TGTGCCAGCAGCTTTTGGGCCGGGGAGCTGTTTTTT. This codes for CASSFWAGELFF.